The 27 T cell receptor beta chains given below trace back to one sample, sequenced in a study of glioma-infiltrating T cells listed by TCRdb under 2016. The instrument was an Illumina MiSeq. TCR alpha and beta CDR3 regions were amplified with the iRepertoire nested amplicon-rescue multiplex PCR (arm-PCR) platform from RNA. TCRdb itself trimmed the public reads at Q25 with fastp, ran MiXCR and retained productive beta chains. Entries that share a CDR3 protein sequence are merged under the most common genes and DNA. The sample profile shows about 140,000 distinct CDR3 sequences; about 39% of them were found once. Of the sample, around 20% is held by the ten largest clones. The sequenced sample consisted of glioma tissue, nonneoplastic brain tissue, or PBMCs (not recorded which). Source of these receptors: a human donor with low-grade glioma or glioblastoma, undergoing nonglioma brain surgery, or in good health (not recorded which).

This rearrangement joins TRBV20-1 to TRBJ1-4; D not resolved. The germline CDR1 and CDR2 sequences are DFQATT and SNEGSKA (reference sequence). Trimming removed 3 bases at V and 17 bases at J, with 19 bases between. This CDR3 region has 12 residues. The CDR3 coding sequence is TGCAGTGCTAGGGGCTCCACCTTGGCCCTTTTTTTT. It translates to CSARGSTLALFF.

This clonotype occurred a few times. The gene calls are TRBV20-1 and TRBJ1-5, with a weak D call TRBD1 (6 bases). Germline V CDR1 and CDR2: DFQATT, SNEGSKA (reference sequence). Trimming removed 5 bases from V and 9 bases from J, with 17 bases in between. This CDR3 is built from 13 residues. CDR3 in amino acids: CSALLGQGRPQHF. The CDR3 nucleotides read TGCAGTGCTCTCCTCGGGCAGGGGCGGCCCCAGCATTTT.

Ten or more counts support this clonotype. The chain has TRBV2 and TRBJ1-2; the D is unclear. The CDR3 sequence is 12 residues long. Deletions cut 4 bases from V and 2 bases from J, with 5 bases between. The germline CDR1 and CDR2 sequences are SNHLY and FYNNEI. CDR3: CASSAQNYGYTF. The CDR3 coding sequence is TGTGCCAGCAGTGCACAGAACTATGGCTACACCTTC.

CDR3 sequence reads: CASSQDWQGNEKLFF. The CDR3 region has the DNA TGCGCCAGCAGCCAAGATTGGCAGGGTAATGAAAAACTGTTTTTT. V gene TRBV4-1 combines with J gene TRBJ1-4; a weak D match, TRBD1 (5 bases). V lost 0 bases and J 4 bases, leaving 9 bases between the germline ends. Germline CDR1 reads MGHRA; CDR2 reads YSYEKL. The CDR3 totals 15 residues.

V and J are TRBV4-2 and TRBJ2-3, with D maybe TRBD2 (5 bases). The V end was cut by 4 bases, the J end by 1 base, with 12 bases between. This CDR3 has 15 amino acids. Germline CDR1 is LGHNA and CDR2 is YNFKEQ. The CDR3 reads CASSLSKRGTDTQYF. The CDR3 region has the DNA TGTGCCAGCAGCCTAAGCAAGAGGGGCACAGATACGCAGTATTTT.

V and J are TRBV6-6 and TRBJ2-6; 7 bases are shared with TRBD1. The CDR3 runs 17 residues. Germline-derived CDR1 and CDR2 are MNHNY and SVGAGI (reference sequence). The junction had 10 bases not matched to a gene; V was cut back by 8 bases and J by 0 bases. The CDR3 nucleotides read TGTGCCAGCGCTACCGGGACAGCCGACTCTGGGGCCAACGTCCTGACTTTC. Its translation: CASATGTADSGANVLTF.

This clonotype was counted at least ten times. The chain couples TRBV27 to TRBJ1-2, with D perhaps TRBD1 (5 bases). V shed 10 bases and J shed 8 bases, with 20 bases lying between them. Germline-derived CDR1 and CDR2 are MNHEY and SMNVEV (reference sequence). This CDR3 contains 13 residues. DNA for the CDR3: TGTGCCACTGGGCAGACAGACGCTTCAGGCTACACCTTC. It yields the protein CATGQTDASGYTF.

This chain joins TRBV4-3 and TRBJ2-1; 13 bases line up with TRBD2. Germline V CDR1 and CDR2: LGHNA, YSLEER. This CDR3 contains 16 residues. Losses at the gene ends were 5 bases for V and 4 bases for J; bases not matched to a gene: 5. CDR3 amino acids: CASSTRLAGGYNEQFF. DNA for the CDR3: TGCGCCAGCAGCACCCGACTAGCGGGAGGATACAATGAGCAGTTCTTC.

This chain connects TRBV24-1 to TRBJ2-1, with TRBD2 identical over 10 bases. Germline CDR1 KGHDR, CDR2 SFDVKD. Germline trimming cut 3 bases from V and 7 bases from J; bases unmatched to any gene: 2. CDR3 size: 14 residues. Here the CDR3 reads CATSDSSGGNEQFF. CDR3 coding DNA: TGTGCCACCAGTGATAGTAGCGGGGGGAATGAGCAGTTCTTC.

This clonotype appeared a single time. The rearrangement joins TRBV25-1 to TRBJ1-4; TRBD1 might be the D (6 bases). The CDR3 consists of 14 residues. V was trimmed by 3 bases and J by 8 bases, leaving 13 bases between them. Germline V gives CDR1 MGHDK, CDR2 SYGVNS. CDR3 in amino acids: CASSDRDKEEKLFF. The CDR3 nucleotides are TGTGCCAGCAGTGACCGGGACAAGGAAGAAAAACTGTTTTTT. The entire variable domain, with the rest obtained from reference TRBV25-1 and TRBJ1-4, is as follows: EADIYQTPRYLVIGTGKKITLECSQTMGHDKMYWYQQDPGMELHLIHYSYGVNSTEKGDLSSESTVSRIRTEHFPLTLESARPSHTSQYLCASSDRDKEEKLFFGSGTQLSVL.

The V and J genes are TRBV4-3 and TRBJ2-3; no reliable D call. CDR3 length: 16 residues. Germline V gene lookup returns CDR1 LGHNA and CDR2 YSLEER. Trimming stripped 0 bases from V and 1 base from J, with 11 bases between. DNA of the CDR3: TGCGCCAGCAGCCAAGATAAGTCTCGGGGCACAGATACGCAGTATTTT. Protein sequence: CASSQDKSRGTDTQYF.

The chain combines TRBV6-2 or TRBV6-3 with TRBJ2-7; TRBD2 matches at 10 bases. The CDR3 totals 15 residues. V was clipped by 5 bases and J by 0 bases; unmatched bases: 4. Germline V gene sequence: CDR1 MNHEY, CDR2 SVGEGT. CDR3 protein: CASSPSSGSSYEQYF. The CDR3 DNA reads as TGTGCCAGCAGTCCTTCTAGCGGGAGCTCCTACGAGCAGTACTTC.

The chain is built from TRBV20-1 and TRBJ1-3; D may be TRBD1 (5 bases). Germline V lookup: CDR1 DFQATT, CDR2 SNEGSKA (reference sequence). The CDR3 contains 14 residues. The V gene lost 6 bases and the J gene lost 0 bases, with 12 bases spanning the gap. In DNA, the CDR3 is TGCAGTGCATATGGGGGGACCTCTGGAAACACCATATATTTT. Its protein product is CSAYGGTSGNTIYF.

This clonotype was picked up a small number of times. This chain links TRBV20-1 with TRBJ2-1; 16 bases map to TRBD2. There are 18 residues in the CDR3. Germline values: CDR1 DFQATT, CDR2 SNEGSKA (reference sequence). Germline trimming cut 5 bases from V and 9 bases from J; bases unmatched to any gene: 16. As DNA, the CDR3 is TGCAGTGCTCCAGCAGTCCCGGGACTAGCGGGGGGGGTCGGTGAGCAGTTCTTC. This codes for CSAPAVPGLAGGVGEQFF.

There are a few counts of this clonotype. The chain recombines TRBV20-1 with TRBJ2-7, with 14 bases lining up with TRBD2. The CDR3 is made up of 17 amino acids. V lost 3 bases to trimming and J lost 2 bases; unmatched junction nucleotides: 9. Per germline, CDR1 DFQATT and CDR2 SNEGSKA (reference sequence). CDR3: CSASAGTSGRKAYEQYF. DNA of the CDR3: TGCAGTGCTAGCGCCGGGACTAGCGGGAGAAAGGCCTACGAGCAGTACTTC.

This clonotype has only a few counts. CDR3 in amino acids: CATSWGGNQPQHF. The CDR3 DNA follows: TGTGCCACCAGTTGGGGGGGCAATCAGCCCCAGCATTTT. This chain joins TRBV15 and TRBJ1-5, with D tentatively TRBD1 (5 bases). Germline V lookup: CDR1 LNHNV, CDR2 YYDKDF (reference sequence). V was clipped by 6 bases and J by 2 bases, with 8 bases between them. CDR3 size: 13 residues.

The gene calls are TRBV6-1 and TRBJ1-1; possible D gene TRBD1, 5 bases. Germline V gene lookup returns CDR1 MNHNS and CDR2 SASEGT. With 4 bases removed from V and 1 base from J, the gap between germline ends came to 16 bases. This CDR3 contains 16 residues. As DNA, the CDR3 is TGTGCCAGCAGTGTCGAGTTTGGCAGGGCGAACACTGAAGCTTTCTTT. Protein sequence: CASSVEFGRANTEAFF.

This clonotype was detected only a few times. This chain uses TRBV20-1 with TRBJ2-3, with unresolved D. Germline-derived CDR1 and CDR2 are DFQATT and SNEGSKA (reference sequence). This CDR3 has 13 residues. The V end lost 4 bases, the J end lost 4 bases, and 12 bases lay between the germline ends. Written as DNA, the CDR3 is TGCAGTGCTAACGCCCCCGTCCCAGATACGCAGTATTTT. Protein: CSANAPVPDTQYF.

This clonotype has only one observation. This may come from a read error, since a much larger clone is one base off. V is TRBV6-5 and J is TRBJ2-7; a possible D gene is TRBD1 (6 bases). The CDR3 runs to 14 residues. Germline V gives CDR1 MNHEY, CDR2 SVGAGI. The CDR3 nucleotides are TGTGCCAGCAGTCACTCGCAGGGGTCCTACGAGCAGTACTTC. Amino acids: CASSHSQGSYEQYF.

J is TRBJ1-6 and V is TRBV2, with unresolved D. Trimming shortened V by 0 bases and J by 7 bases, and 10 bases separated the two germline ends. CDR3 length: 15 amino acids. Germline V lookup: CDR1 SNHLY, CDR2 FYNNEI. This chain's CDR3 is CASSEASLINSPLHF. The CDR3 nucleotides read TGTGCCAGCAGTGAAGCGAGTCTGATCAATTCACCCCTCCACTTT.

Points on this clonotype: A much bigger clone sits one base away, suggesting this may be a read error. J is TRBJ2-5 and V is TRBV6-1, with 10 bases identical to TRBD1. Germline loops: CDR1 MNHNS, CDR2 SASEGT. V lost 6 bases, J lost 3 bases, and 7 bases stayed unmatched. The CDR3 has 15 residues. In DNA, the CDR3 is TGTGCCAGCAGCACTGCCGGGACAGGGGAAGAGACCCAGTACTTC. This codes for CASSTAGTGEETQYF.

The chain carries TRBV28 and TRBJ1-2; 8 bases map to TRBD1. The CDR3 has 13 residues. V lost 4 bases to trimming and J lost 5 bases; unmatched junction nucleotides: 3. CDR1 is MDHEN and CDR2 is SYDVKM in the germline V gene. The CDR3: CASSYQGAYGYTF. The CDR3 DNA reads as TGTGCCAGCAGTTACCAGGGGGCGTATGGCTACACCTTC.

The CDR3 DNA is TGTGCCAGCAGTGAGAAGGGGGTTAGCAATCAGCCCCAGCATTTT. This sequence encodes CASSEKGVSNQPQHF. The genes are TRBV6-1 and TRBJ1-5; a possible D gene is TRBD1 (6 bases). Germline CDR1 reads MNHNS; CDR2 reads SASEGT. There are 15 residues in the CDR3. Trimming stripped 3 bases from V and 0 bases from J, with 9 bases between.

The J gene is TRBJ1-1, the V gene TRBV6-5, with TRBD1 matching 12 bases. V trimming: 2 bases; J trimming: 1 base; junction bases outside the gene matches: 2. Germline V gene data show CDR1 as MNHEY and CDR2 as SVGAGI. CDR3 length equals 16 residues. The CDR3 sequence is CASSYRDRGQNTEAFF. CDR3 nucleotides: TGTGCCAGCAGTTACCGGGACAGGGGGCAGAACACTGAAGCTTTCTTT.

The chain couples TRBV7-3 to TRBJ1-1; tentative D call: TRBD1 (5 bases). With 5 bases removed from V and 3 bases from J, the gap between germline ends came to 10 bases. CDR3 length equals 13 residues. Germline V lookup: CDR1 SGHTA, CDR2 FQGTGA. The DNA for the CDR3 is TGTGCCAGCAGCCCCACCAGGGACACTGAAGCTTTCTTT. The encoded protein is CASSPTRDTEAFF.

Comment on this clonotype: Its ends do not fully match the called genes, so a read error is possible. CDR3 sequence reads: CATSGDRAGVEAFF. The CDR3 DNA sequence: TGTGCCACCAGCGGAGATAGGGCAGGGGTTGAAGCTTTCTTT. J is TRBJ1-1 and V is TRBV15; tentative D call: TRBD1 (6 bases). The V gene's germline CDR1 is LNHNV and CDR2 YYDKDF (reference sequence). CDR3 size: 14 residues.

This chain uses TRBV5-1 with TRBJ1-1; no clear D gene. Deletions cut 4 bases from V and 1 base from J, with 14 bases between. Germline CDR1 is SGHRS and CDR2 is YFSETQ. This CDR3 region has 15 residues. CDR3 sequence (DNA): TGCGCCAGCAGCCATAGCAGAGGAGGGAACACTGAAGCTTTCTTT. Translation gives CASSHSRGGNTEAFF. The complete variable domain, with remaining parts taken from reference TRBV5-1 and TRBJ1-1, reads KAGVTQTPRYLIKTRGQQVTLSCSPISGHRSVSWYQQTPGQGLQFLFEYFSETQRNKGNFPGRFSGRQFSNSRSEMNVSTLELGDSALYLCASSHSRGGNTEAFFGQGTRLTVV.